The 6 T cell receptor beta chains reported below all come from one sample, sequenced in a study of cytomegalovirus exposure and HLA in healthy donors. The PCR made use of 60 Vbeta and 13 Jbeta primers. Sequencing used immunoSEQ multiplex PCR; TCRdb keeps in-frame clones, though not all of them. The table lists 70,000 to 85,000 clones. Sequencing was carried out using PBMCs. Receptor source: a female donor in good health and CMV-seropositive.

The chain uses TRBV25-1 and TRBJ2-5; D gene uncertain. V was trimmed by 2 bases and J by 7 bases, leaving 11 bases between them. CDR1 is MGHDK and CDR2 is SYGVNS in the germline V gene. This CDR3 is 13 amino acids long. The CDR3 DNA follows: TGTGCCAGCAGTGAAATCGGTCTCGCGACCCAGTACTTC. It codes for CASSEIGLATQYF.

The chain is built from TRBV5-4 and TRBJ2-4; TRBD1 is a possible D gene (5 bases). V shed 5 bases and J shed 2 bases, with 8 bases lying between them. The germline V gene has CDR1 SGHNT and CDR2 YYREEE (reference sequence). CDR3 length: 13 amino acids. The CDR3 nucleotides are TGTGCCAGCAGGGCAGGGCCCAAAAACATTCAGTACTTC. Protein sequence: CASRAGPKNIQYF.

The chain couples TRBV13 to TRBJ1-1; TRBD1 might be the D (6 bases). The germline CDR1 and CDR2 sequences are PRHDT and FYEKMQ (reference sequence). The V gene lost 5 bases and the J gene lost 2 bases, with 15 bases spanning the gap. The CDR3 extends over 15 amino acids. The CDR3 DNA reads TGTGCCAGCAGCCCAACACAGGGACGAAACACTGAAGCTTTCTTT. This codes for CASSPTQGRNTEAFF.

CDR3 in DNA: TGTGCCAGCAGCCTCTACGGGAGAGAAAAACTGTTTTTT. Residues: CASSLYGREKLFF. The V gene is TRBV6-5, the J gene TRBJ1-4, with no clear D. Trimming shortened V by 6 bases and J by 8 bases, and 13 bases separated the two germline ends. The CDR3 is 13 residues long. Germline CDR1 MNHEY, CDR2 SVGAGI.

This chain links TRBV11-2 with TRBJ2-3; D is undetermined. The CDR3 extends over 15 amino acids. From germline, CDR1 is SGHAT and CDR2 FQNNGV. The V end lost 6 bases, the J end lost 1 base, and 14 bases lay between the germline ends. Written as DNA, the CDR3 is TGTGCCAGCAGTCCGACCACGGGTCGCACAGATACGCAGTATTTT. Its protein is CASSPTTGRTDTQYF. The full variable domain, its missing parts supplied by reference TRBV11-2 and TRBJ2-3, is EAGVAQSPRYKIIEKRQSVAFWCNPISGHATLYWYQQILGQGPKLLIQFQNNGVVDDSQLPKDRFSAERLKGVDSTLKIQPAKLEDSAVYLCASSPTTGRTDTQYFGPGTRLTVL.

The J gene is TRBJ1-2, the V gene TRBV14; a weak D match, TRBD1 (5 bases). Trimming took 1 base from V and 0 from J, leaving 9 bases between them. This CDR3 spans 15 amino acids. From germline, CDR1 is SGHDN and CDR2 FVKESK. The CDR3: CASSQVRGTNYGYTF. As DNA, the CDR3 is TGTGCCAGCAGCCAAGTAAGGGGTACTAACTATGGCTACACCTTC. Looking up the rest from reference TRBV14 and TRBJ1-2 gives the full variable domain: EAGVTQFPSHSVIEKGQTVTLRCDPISGHDNLYWYRRVMGKEIKFLLHFVKESKQDESGMPNNRFLAERTGGTYSTLKVQPAELEDSGVYFCASSQVRGTNYGYTFGSGTRLTVV.